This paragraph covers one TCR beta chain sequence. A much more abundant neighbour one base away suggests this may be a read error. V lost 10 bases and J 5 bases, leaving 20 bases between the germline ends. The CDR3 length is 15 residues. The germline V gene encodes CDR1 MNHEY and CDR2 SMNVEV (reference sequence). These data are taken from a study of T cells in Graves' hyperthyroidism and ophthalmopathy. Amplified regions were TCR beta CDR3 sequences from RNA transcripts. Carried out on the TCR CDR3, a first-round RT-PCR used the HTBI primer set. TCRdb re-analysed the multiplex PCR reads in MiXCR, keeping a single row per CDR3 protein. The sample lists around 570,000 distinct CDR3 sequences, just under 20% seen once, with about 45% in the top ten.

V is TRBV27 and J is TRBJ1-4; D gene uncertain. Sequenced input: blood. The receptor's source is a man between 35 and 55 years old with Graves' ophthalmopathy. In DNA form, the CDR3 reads TGTGCCAACATGGAGGGTGGACTAAAAAATGAAAAACTGTTTTTT. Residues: CANMEGGLKNEKLFF.